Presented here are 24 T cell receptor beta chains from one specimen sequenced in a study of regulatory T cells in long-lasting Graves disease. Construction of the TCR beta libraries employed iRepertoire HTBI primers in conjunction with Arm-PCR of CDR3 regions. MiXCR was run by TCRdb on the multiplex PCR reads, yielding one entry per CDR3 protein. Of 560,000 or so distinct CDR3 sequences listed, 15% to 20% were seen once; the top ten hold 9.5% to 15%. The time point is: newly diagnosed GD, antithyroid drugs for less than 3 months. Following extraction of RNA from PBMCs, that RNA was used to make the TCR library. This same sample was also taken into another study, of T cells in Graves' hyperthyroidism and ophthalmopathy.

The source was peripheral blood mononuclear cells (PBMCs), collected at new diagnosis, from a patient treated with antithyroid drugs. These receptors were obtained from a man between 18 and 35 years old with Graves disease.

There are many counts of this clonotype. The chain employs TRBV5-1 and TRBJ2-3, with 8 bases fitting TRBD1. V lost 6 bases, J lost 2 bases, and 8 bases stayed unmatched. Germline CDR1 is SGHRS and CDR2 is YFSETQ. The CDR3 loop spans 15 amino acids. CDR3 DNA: TGCGCCAGCAAGATGACAGGGGCACACACAGATACGCAGTATTTT. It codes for CASKMTGAHTDTQYF.

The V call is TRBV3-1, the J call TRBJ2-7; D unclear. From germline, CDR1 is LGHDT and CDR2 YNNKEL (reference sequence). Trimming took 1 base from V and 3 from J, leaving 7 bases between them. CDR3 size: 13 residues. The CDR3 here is CASSQGINYEQYF. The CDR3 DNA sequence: TGTGCCAGCAGCCAAGGAATTAACTACGAGCAGTACTTC.

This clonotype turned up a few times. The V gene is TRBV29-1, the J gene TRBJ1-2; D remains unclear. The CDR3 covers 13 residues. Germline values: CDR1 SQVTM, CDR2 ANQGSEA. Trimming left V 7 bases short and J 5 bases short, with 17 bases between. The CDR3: CSAAPGLDYGYTF. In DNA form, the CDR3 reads TGCAGCGCCGCACCCGGACTGGATTATGGCTACACCTTC. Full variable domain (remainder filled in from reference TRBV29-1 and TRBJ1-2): SAVISQKPSRDICQRGTSLTIQCQVDSQVTMMFWYRQQPGQSLTLIATANQGSEATYESGFVIDKFPISRPNLTFSTLTVSNMSPEDSSIYLCSAAPGLDYGYTFGSGTRLTVV.

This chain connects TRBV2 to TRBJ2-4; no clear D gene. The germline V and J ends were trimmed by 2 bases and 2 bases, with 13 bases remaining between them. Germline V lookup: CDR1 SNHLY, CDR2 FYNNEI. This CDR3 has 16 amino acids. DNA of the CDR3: TGTGCCAGCAGTGAAACGGCCCTCGGAACCAAAAACATTCAGTACTTC. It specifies CASSETALGTKNIQYF.

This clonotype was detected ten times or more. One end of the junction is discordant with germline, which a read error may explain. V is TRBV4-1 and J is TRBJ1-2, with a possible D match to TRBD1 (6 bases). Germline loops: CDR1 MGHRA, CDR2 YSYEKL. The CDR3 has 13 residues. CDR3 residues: CASSQGGPDGYTF. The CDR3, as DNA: TGTGCCAGCAGCCAAGGGGGGCCCGATGGCTACACCTTC.

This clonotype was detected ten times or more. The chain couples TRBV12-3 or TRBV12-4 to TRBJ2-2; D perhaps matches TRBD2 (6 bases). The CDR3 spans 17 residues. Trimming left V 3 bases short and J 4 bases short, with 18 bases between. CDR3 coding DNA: TGTGCCAGCAGTTTGTTACGGCAGGTGGGGGGCACCGGGGAGCTGTTTTTT. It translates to CASSLLRQVGGTGELFF.

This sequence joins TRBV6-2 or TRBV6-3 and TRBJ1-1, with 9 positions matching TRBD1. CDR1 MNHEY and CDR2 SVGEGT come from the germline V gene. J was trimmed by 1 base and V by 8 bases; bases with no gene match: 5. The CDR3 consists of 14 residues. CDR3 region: CASAPGQGNTEAFF. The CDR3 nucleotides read TGTGCCAGCGCGCCGGGACAGGGGAACACTGAAGCTTTCTTT.

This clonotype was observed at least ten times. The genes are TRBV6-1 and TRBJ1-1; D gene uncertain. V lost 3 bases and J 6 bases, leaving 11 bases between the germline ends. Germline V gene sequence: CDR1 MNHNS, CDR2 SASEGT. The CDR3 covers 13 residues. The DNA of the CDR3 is TGTGCCAGCAGTGAGTCGACGGACGCTGAAGCTTTCTTT. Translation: CASSESTDAEAFF.

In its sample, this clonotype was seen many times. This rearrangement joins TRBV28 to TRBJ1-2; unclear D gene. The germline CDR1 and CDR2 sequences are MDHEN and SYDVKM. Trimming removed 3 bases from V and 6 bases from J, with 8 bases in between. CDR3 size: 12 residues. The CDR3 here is CASSFGANGYTF. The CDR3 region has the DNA TGTGCCAGCAGTTTCGGCGCCAATGGCTACACCTTC.

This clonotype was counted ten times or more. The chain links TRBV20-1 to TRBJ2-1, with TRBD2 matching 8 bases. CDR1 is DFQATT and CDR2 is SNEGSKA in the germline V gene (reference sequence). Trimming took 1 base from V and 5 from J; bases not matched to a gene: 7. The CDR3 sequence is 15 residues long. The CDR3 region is CSARVSGGRNNEQFF. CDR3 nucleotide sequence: TGCAGTGCTAGAGTTAGTGGCGGGAGGAACAATGAGCAGTTCTTC.

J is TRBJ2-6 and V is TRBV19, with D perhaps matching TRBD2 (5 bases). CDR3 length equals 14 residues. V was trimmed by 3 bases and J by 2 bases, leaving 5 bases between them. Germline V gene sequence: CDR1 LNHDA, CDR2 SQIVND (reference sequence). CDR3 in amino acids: CASSIGAGANVLTF. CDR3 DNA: TGTGCCAGTAGTATCGGGGCTGGGGCCAACGTCCTGACTTTC.

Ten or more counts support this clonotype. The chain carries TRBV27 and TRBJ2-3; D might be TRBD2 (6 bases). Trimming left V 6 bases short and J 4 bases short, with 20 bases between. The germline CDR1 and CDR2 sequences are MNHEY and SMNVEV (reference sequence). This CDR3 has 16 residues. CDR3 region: CASSLRTRPGADTQYF. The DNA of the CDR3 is TGTGCCAGCAGCCTTCGGACGCGGCCGGGAGCAGATACGCAGTATTTT.

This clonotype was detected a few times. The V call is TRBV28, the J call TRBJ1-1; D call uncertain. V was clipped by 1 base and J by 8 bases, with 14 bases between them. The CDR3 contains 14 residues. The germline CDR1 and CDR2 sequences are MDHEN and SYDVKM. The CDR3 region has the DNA TGTGCCAGCAGTTTATCGGGAGTGGTTGAGGAAGCTTTCTTT. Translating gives CASSLSGVVEEAFF.

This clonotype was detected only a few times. CDR3 protein: CASSSGGGGYEQYF. The CDR3 nucleotides are TGTGCCAGCTCATCAGGAGGAGGAGGGTACGAGCAGTACTTC. The chain has TRBV18 and TRBJ2-7, with D maybe TRBD2 (6 bases). Germline CDR1 is KGHSH and CDR2 is LQKENI. The V end was cut by 5 bases, the J end by 4 bases, with 15 bases between. The CDR3 extends over 14 amino acids.

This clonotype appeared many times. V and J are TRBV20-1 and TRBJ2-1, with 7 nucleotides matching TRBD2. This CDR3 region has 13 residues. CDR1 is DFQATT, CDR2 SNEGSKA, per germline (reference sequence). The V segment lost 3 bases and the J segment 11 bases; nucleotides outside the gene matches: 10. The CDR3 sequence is CSARSPGLPKQFF. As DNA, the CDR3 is TGCAGTGCTAGGAGCCCGGGACTACCTAAGCAGTTCTTC.

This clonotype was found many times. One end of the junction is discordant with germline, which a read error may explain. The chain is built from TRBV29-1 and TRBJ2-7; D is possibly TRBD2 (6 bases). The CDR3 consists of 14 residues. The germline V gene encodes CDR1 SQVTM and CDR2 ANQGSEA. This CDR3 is CSVEGPGLNYEQYF. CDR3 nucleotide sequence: TGCAGCGTGGAAGGGCCGGGACTTAACTACGAGCAGTACTTC.

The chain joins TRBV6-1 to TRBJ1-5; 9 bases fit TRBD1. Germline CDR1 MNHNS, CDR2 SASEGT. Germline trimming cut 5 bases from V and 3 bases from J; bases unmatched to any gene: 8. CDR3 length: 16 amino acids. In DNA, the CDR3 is TGTGCCAGCAGTCAGTGGGGACAGGGACCCAATCAGCCCCAGCATTTT. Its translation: CASSQWGQGPNQPQHF.

The CDR3: CASSPLHQETQYF. CDR3 bases: TGCGCCAGCAGCCCACTCCACCAAGAGACCCAGTACTTC. This chain connects TRBV5-1 to TRBJ2-5; D is ambiguous. CDR1 SGHRS and CDR2 YFSETQ come from the germline V gene. The V end was cut by 4 bases, the J end by 0 bases, with 7 bases between. The CDR3 spans 13 residues. Filled out from reference TRBV5-1 and TRBJ2-5, the complete variable domain reads KAGVTQTPRYLIKTRGQQVTLSCSPISGHRSVSWYQQTPGQGLQFLFEYFSETQRNKGNFPGRFSGRQFSNSRSEMNVSTLELGDSALYLCASSPLHQETQYFGPGTRLLVL.

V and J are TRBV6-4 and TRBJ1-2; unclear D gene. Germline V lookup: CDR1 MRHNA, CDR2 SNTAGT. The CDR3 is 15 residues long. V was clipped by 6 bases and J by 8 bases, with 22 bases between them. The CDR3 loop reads CASRAVGFSQQGYTF. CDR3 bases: TGTGCCAGCAGGGCCGTAGGTTTTTCTCAACAGGGCTACACCTTC.

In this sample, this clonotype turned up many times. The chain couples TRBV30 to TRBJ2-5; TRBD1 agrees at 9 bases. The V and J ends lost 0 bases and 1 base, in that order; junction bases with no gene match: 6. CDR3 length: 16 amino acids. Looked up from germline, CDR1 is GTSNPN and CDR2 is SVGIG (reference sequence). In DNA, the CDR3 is TGTGCCTGGAGTGTTGGGGACAGGGAAGGCCAAGAGACCCAGTACTTC. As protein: CAWSVGDREGQETQYF.

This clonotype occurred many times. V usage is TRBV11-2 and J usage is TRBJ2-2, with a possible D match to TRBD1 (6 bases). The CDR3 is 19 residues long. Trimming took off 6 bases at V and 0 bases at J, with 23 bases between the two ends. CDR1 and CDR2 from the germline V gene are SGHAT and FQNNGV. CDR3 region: CASSLFTVWTAANTGELFF. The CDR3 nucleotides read TGTGCCAGCAGTCTCTTCACAGTATGGACAGCCGCGAACACCGGGGAGCTGTTTTTT.

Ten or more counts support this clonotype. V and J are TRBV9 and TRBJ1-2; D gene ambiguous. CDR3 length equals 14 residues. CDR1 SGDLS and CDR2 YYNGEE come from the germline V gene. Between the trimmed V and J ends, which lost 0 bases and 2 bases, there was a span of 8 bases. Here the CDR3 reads CASSVDAGNYGYTF. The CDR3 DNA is TGTGCCAGCAGCGTAGACGCAGGCAACTATGGCTACACCTTC.

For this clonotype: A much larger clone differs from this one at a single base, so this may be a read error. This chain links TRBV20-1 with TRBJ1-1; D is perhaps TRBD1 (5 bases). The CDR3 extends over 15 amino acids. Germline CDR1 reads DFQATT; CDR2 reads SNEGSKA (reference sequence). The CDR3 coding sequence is TGCAGTGCTAGTGGCAGACCAGGGAAGATCACTGAAGCTTCCTTT. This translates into CSASGRPGKITEASF.

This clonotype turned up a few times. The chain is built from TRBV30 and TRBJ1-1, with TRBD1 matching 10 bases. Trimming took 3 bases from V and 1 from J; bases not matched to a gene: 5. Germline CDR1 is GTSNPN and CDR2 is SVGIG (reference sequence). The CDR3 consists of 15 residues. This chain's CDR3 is CAWRDRGRRNTEAFF. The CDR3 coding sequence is TGTGCCTGGAGAGACAGGGGGCGGAGGAACACTGAAGCTTTCTTT.